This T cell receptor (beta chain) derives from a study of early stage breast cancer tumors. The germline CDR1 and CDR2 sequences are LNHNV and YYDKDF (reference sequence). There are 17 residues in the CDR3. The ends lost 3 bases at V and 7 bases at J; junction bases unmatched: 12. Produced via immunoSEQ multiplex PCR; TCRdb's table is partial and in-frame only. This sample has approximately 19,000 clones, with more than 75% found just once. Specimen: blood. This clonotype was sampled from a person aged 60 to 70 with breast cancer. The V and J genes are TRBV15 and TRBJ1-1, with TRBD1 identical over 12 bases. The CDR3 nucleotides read TGTGCCACCAGCAGGGGACAGGGGGCCCTTGAAAGAGTTGAAGCTTTCTTT. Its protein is CATSRGQGALERVEAFF.